The next 13 T cell receptor beta chains were all read from a single sample in a study of cytotoxic CD8 clonotypes in ibrutinib-treated CLL. Clones were read by immunoSEQ multiplex PCR, and TCRdb kept only the in-frame ones, dropping some. This repertoire shows some 310,000 clones, roughly 85% found once; its top ten account for over 5%. Sample: PBMCs, taken before ibrutinib treatment. These receptors came from a human donor with chronic lymphocytic leukemia.

The genes are TRBV5-6 and TRBJ2-7; TRBD1 matches at 8 bases. CDR1 is SGHDT and CDR2 is YYEEEE in the germline V gene. V gave up 6 bases and J gave up 3 bases; unmatched junction bases: 8. This CDR3 is 14 amino acids long. CDR3 in DNA: TGTGCCAGCATGGGGACAGGTACCAACTACGAGCAGTACTTC. It encodes CASMGTGTNYEQYF.

The chain recombines TRBV30 with TRBJ2-7; 7 bases match TRBD2. CDR1 is GTSNPN and CDR2 is SVGIG in the germline V gene (reference sequence). V lost 1 base and J lost 2; bases outside the gene matches: 11. This CDR3 has 16 residues. CDR3 in DNA: TGTGCCTGGAGTGGGGCTAGCGGTCGACCGGCCTACGAGCAGTACTTC. Translated: CAWSGASGRPAYEQYF.

This chain connects TRBV5-1 to TRBJ2-2, with D uncertain. Trimming removed 4 bases from V and 2 bases from J, with 3 bases in between. The CDR3 contains 12 residues. The germline gives CDR1 SGHRS, CDR2 YFSETQ. DNA of the CDR3: TGCGCCAGCAGCCATAACACCGGGGAGCTGTTTTTT. As protein: CASSHNTGELFF.

This chain links TRBV6-5 with TRBJ1-2, with D unresolved. CDR1 MNHEY and CDR2 SVGAGI come from the germline V gene. Trimming cost V 0 bases and J 0 bases, with 8 bases left between them. This CDR3 has 15 amino acids. CDR3 sequence reads: CASSYSTSTNYGYTF. DNA of the CDR3: TGTGCCAGCAGTTACTCGACCAGCACTAACTATGGCTACACCTTC.

The chain has TRBV4-2 and TRBJ2-7, with TRBD2 matching 7 bases. Germline V gives CDR1 LGHNA, CDR2 YNFKEQ. The CDR3 sequence is 15 residues long. V dropped 1 base and J dropped 0; count of bases not matched to a gene: 3. CDR3 sequence reads: CASSQVAGTSYEQYF. Written as DNA, the CDR3 is TGTGCCAGCAGCCAAGTAGCGGGTACCTCCTACGAGCAGTACTTC.

This clone was picked up one time. This rearrangement joins TRBV9 to TRBJ2-6, with D possibly called TRBD1 or TRBD2 (6 bases each). This CDR3 is built from 16 residues. Looked up from germline, CDR1 is SGDLS and CDR2 is YYNGEE. V lost 6 bases and J lost 0, with 13 bases in between. The DNA for the CDR3 is TGTGCCAGCACCCTAGGGGGGTTCTCTGGGGCCAACGTCCTGACTTTC. It is translated as CASTLGGFSGANVLTF.

This clone occurred a few times. J is TRBJ1-5 and V is TRBV9, with D possibly TRBD1 on 6 matching bases. Germline loops: CDR1 SGDLS, CDR2 YYNGEE. CDR3 size: 14 residues. V was clipped by 4 bases and J by 4 bases, with 12 bases between them. For the CDR3, the DNA is TGTGCCAGCAGCCCATCCAGGGGTAATCAGCCCCAGCATTTT. This encodes CASSPSRGNQPQHF.

The V gene is TRBV18, the J gene TRBJ2-3; D gene ambiguous. CDR3 length: 16 residues. Looked up from germline, CDR1 is KGHSH and CDR2 is LQKENI. The V end lost 3 bases, the J end lost 0 bases, and 13 bases lay between the germline ends. The CDR3 DNA sequence: TGTGCCAGCTCACCCTCCGGAGTAGACAGCACAGATACGCAGTATTTT. This sequence encodes CASSPSGVDSTDTQYF.

Written as DNA, the CDR3 is TGTGCCAGCAGCTACCCCGGGGGGTCCGACCTTTCCGATGAGCAGTTCTTC. Translating it yields CASSYPGGSDLSDEQFF. The V and J genes are TRBV7-9 and TRBJ2-1, with 7 bases lining up with TRBD2. The J segment lost 8 bases and the V segment lost 4 bases, leaving 17 bases of the junction unmatched. In germline, CDR1 is SEHNR, CDR2 FQNEAQ (reference sequence). The CDR3 has 17 amino acids.

This chain links TRBV4-1 with TRBJ1-5; D is possibly TRBD1 (6 bases). V was pared by 3 bases and J by 9 bases, with 15 bases between. The CDR3 totals 14 residues. Germline lookup yields CDR1 MGHRA and CDR2 YSYEKL. In DNA, the CDR3 is TGCGCCAGCAGCCAGGACAGACCCATTGGGCCCCAGCATTTT. It specifies CASSQDRPIGPQHF.

A word on this clone: Other DNA sequences of this sample code for an identical CDR3. The chain is built from TRBV9 and TRBJ2-7; unclear D gene. Germline V lookup: CDR1 SGDLS, CDR2 YYNGEE. Trimming took 0 bases from V and 3 from J, leaving 10 bases between them. CDR3 length: 14 residues. The CDR3 DNA reads as TGTGCCAGCAGCGTAGATCCAAGTAGCTACGAGCAGTACTTC. Translated, it gives CASSVDPSSYEQYF.

The chain links TRBV7-2 to TRBJ1-5; D is unclear. CDR1 and CDR2 from the germline V gene are SGHTA and FQGNSA. V lost 1 base to trimming and J lost 6 bases, with 13 bases between them. The CDR3 contains 15 residues. CDR3 sequence (DNA): TGTGCCAGCAGCTTAGGAGGCGGAGGAATTCAGCCCCAGCATTTT. Translating gives CASSLGGGGIQPQHF.

V usage is TRBV9 and J usage is TRBJ2-1, with 9 bases matching TRBD2. Germline values: CDR1 SGDLS, CDR2 YYNGEE. The V segment lost 4 bases and the J segment 10 bases; nucleotides outside the gene matches: 3. The CDR3 consists of 12 residues. The CDR3 sequence is CASSMLAGEQFF. The CDR3 nucleotides read TGTGCCAGCAGCATGCTAGCGGGAGAGCAGTTCTTC.